The rows below give T cell receptor beta chains drawn from one sample of a study of blood T cells in healthy people across ages. TCRdb re-called the 5' RACE reads with MiXCR, one entry per CDR3 protein. The sample contains 730,000 or so distinct CDR3 sequences, 40% to 45% of which appear only once. Sequences were obtained from blood. The receptors shown here come from a woman aged 60-75 years in good health. Both conserved end residues are part of each CDR3. The D gene is left open where the match is weak. A clone size is listed for some rows: how often the clone was seen (once, few, many), or a class if it is expanded.

d_call j_call clone_size v_call cdr3_aa cdr3_nt
- TRBJ1-1 - TRBV9 CASSTLGGTTNTEAFF TGTGCCAGCAGCACGCTTGGGGGGACAACGAACACTGAAGCTTTCTTT
- TRBJ2-7 many TRBV18 CASSPGAPWDEQYF TGTGCCAGCTCACCGGGCGCGCCATGGGACGAGCAGTACTTC
- TRBJ2-5 - TRBV15 CATSRDQGPKQETQYF TGTGCCACCAGCAGAGACCAGGGGCCAAAGCAAGAGACCCAGTACTTC
- TRBJ1-1 - TRBV28 CASSPAGRQNTEAFF TGTGCCAGCAGTCCGGCGGGACGGCAGAACACTGAAGCTTTCTTT
- TRBJ2-3 few TRBV20-1 CSARYGVSTDTQYF TGCAGTGCTAGATACGGGGTTAGCACAGATACGCAGTATTTT
- TRBJ2-3 - TRBV11-2 CASSRGADTDTQYF TGTGCCAGCAGCCGCGGGGCCGACACAGATACGCAGTATTTT
TRBD1 TRBJ1-6 - TRBV3-1 CASSHGQGSNSPLHF TGTGCCAGCAGCCACGGACAGGGTTCAAATTCACCCCTCCACTTT
TRBD1 TRBJ1-6 - TRBV20-1 CSASLRGAPTYNSPLHF TGCAGTGCTTCCCTCAGGGGGGCCCCCACCTATAATTCACCCCTCCACTTT
TRBD2 TRBJ2-5 few TRBV12-3/TRBV12-4 CASSSHWTSGGDQETQYF TGTGCCAGCAGTTCCCACTGGACTAGCGGGGGGGATCAAGAGACCCAGTACTTC
TRBD1 TRBJ1-1 - TRBV10-3 CAITGQGDTEAFF TGTGCCATCACTGGACAGGGGGACACTGAAGCTTTCTTT
- TRBJ1-1 - TRBV20-1 CSARDQNVNTEAFF TGCAGTGCTAGAGATCAGAATGTGAACACTGAAGCTTTCTTT
TRBD2 TRBJ2-3 few TRBV9 CASSAGLATDTQYF TGTGCCAGCAGTGCAGGACTAGCGACAGATACGCAGTATTTT
TRBD1 TRBJ2-7 many TRBV10-3 CAIKGTGGDEQYF TGTGCCATCAAGGGGACAGGGGGCGACGAGCAGTACTTC
TRBD2 TRBJ2-5 medium-sized TRBV7-2 CASSTRASGRAETQYF TGTGCCAGCAGTACCCGAGCTAGCGGGAGGGCAGAGACCCAGTACTTC
TRBD2 TRBJ2-3 - TRBV20-1 CSAHRASGDTDTQYF TGCAGTGCCCACCGGGCTAGCGGGGACACAGATACGCAGTATTTT
TRBD1 TRBJ1-1 - TRBV27 CASSTGQERNTEAFF TGTGCCAGCAGTACCGGACAGGAACGGAACACTGAAGCTTTCTTT
TRBD1 TRBJ2-5 few TRBV6-5 CASSYSGTDKETQYF TGTGCCAGCAGTTATTCCGGGACAGATAAAGAGACCCAGTACTTC
- TRBJ2-1 few TRBV20-1 CSARTEGGGHNEQFF TGCAGTGCTAGAACCGAAGGAGGGGGGCACAATGAGCAGTTCTTC
- TRBJ2-2 - TRBV18 CASSPQGPNTGELFF TGTGCCAGCTCACCACAGGGTCCGAACACCGGGGAGCTGTTTTTT
- TRBJ1-5 - TRBV27 CASSSPTRGQPQHF TGTGCCAGCAGTTCCCCGACCCGTGGGCAGCCCCAGCATTTT
- TRBJ1-2 few TRBV20-1 CSVSSEGGYTF TGCAGTGTCAGCAGCGAAGGGGGCTACACCTTC
TRBD2 TRBJ2-5 few TRBV7-8 CASSLGPTSGGRTQYF TGTGCCAGCAGCTTAGGACCTACTAGCGGGGGGAGGACCCAGTACTTC
- TRBJ1-5 - TRBV5-1 CASSLDGTLRQPQHF TGCGCCAGCAGCTTGGACGGGACGCTCCGTCAGCCCCAGCATTTT
TRBD2 TRBJ2-2 - TRBV9 CASSTGLAGGGTGELFF TGTGCCAGCAGCACCGGACTAGCGGGAGGCGGCACCGGGGAGCTGTTTTTT
- TRBJ2-3 few TRBV7-9 CASSLSGLAGDTQYF TGTGCCAGCAGCTTAAGCGGTCTAGCAGGAGATACGCAGTATTTT
- TRBJ2-7 many TRBV20-1 CSASRGGPYEQYF TGCAGTGCCTCTCGCGGGGGCCCCTACGAGCAGTACTTC
- TRBJ2-1 few TRBV29-1 CSVDPRLDSYNEQFF TGCAGCGTTGATCCTAGGCTGGACTCCTACAATGAGCAGTTCTTC
- TRBJ1-2 - TRBV29-1 CSGSGTDYGYTF TGCAGCGGGTCCGGGACGGACTATGGCTACACCTTC
- TRBJ2-7 - TRBV7-9 CASRPLTGGDEQYF TGTGCCAGCAGACCCTTGACTGGGGGCGATGAGCAGTACTTC
- TRBJ2-4 once TRBV6-2/TRBV6-3 CANVPTGAKNIQYF TGTGCCAACGTCCCTACCGGAGCCAAAAACATTCAGTACTTC
- TRBJ2-7 - TRBV20-1 CSARDTLAAGKYEQYF TGCAGTGCTAGAGATACGTTGGCGGCTGGGAAGTACGAGCAGTACTTC
- TRBJ1-5 - TRBV3-1 CASSQDPLKLGNQPQHF TGTGCCAGCAGCCAAGATCCGTTGAAATTGGGCAATCAGCCCCAGCATTTT
- TRBJ2-1 few TRBV19 CASSLWTENEQFF TGTGCCAGTAGTCTGTGGACAGAGAATGAGCAGTTCTTC
TRBD2 TRBJ2-4 few TRBV12-3/TRBV12-4 CASMGEGKNIQYF TGTGCCAGCATGGGGGAGGGTAAAAACATTCAGTACTTC
TRBD1 TRBJ2-7 - TRBV7-2 CASSSGGTGGFEQYF TGTGCCAGCAGCTCGGGCGGGACAGGGGGCTTCGAGCAGTACTTC
- TRBJ2-4 few TRBV2 CASSDRFEDIQYF TGTGCCAGCAGTGACAGGTTTGAGGACATTCAGTACTTC
- TRBJ2-7 once TRBV3-1 CASSQPSGSYAYEQYF TGTGCCAGCAGCCAACCCTCGGGGAGTTATGCCTACGAGCAGTACTTC
- TRBJ2-5 - TRBV12-3/TRBV12-4 CASSSERYTQEIQYF TGTGCCAGCTCATCAGAAAGGTATACTCAAGAGATCCAGTACTTC
TRBD2 TRBJ2-7 - TRBV20-1 CSASRSGASYNEQYF TGCAGTGCTAGTCGAAGCGGGGCCTCCTACAATGAGCAGTACTTC
- TRBJ1-2 - TRBV10-3 CAISGVGRSDGYTF TGTGCCATCAGTGGGGTCGGACGTTCCGATGGCTACACCTTC
- TRBJ2-4 - TRBV4-2 CASSQEGGLAYIQYF TGTGCCAGCAGCCAAGAGGGCGGGTTAGCGTACATTCAGTACTTC
- TRBJ2-6 many TRBV10-3 CAISESALSGANVLTF TGTGCCATCAGTGAGTCCGCCCTATCTGGGGCCAACGTCCTGACTTTC